This entry lists 17 T cell receptor beta chains sequenced from one sample in a study of CD8 T cells in ankylosing spondylitis. MiXCR, applied by TCRdb to the 5' RACE reads, yields one record per CDR3 protein. The sample consists of hundreds of thousands of distinct CDR3 sequences, over 9.5% of them appearing once. The sequenced sample was blood, either unsorted or a sorted T cell fraction (not recorded which). All receptors derive from a male donor with ankylosing spondylitis or in good health (not recorded which).

This chain connects TRBV7-6 to TRBJ2-1, with TRBD2 matching 10 bases. CDR1 and CDR2 (germline): SGHVS, FNYEAQ. Trimming took 5 bases from V and 7 from J; bases not matched to a gene: 8. The CDR3 contains 15 residues. The CDR3 bases are TGTGCCAGCAGCCAGGGGCCACTAGCGGGGAATGAGCAGTTCTTC. Translated, it gives CASSQGPLAGNEQFF.

This clonotype was observed a few times. This chain uses TRBV7-9 with TRBJ2-1; the match to TRBD2 covers 7 bases. The CDR3 is 14 residues long. Losses at the gene ends were 3 bases for V and 5 bases for J; bases not matched to a gene: 4. Germline V gene data show CDR1 as SEHNR and CDR2 as FQNEAQ (reference sequence). As DNA, the CDR3 is TGTGCCAGCAGCTTGGATCGGGGGGACAATGAGCAGTTCTTC. Its protein product is CASSLDRGDNEQFF.

This chain connects TRBV28 to TRBJ2-7, with 8 bases that match TRBD2. V was clipped by 6 bases and J by 0 bases; unmatched bases: 4. Germline-derived CDR1 and CDR2 are MDHEN and SYDVKM. This CDR3 has 14 residues. In nucleotides, the CDR3 is TGTGCCAGCAGAGGCGGGGGGACCTCCTACGAGCAGTACTTC. It specifies CASRGGGTSYEQYF.

In this sample, this clonotype turned up many times. V is TRBV6-1 and J is TRBJ1-6; 8 bases fit TRBD1. From germline, CDR1 is MNHNS and CDR2 SASEGT. The junction had 10 bases not matched to a gene; V was cut back by 6 bases and J by 6 bases. CDR3 size: 16 residues. The CDR3 protein is CASRTLGTGGNSPLHF. The CDR3 DNA reads TGTGCCAGCAGGACCCTCGGGACAGGCGGTAATTCACCCCTCCACTTT.

This clonotype occurred many times. The CDR3 is CASSFGPTQETQYF. The CDR3 nucleotides are TGCGCCAGCAGCTTCGGACCGACACAAGAGACCCAGTACTTC. The rearrangement joins TRBV5-1 to TRBJ2-5; D remains ambiguous. CDR3 length: 14 amino acids. Germline V lookup: CDR1 SGHRS, CDR2 YFSETQ. V was trimmed by 2 bases and J by 2 bases, leaving 10 bases between them.

This sequence joins TRBV29-1 and TRBJ1-6; TRBD1 is a possible D gene (5 bases). There are 12 residues in the CDR3. The ends were cut back, 4 bases at V and 14 bases at J, with 15 bases in the middle. Germline V lookup: CDR1 SQVTM, CDR2 ANQGSEA. The CDR3 DNA follows: TGCAGCGTTGTAGAGGGGTCAGGAGCCCTCCACTTT. This gives the protein CSVVEGSGALHF.

The rearrangement joins TRBV11-3 to TRBJ2-2, with TRBD2 matching over 7 bases. V lost 4 bases and J lost 6; bases outside the gene matches: 11. This CDR3 spans 16 amino acids. Germline-derived CDR1 and CDR2 are SGHNT and YENEEA. The CDR3 bases are TGTGCCAGCAGCTCCCTCGAGCTAGGGAGGGCCGGGGAGCTGTTTTTT. As protein: CASSSLELGRAGELFF. Full variable domain (missing parts from reference TRBV11-3 and TRBJ2-2): EAGVVQSPRYKIIEKKQPVAFWCNPISGHNTLYWYLQNLGQGPELLIRYENEEAVDDSQLPKDRFSAERLKGVDSTLKIQPAELGDSAVYLCASSSLELGRAGELFFGEGSRLTVL.

This clonotype came up many times. J is TRBJ1-2 and V is TRBV7-2, with D possibly matching TRBD1 (5 bases). The CDR3 extends over 15 amino acids. CDR1 is SGHTA, CDR2 FQGNSA, per germline. Trimming took off 1 base at V and 3 bases at J, with 12 bases between the two ends. CDR3 loop: CASSLDGTVDYGYTF. DNA of the CDR3: TGTGCCAGCAGCTTAGATGGGACGGTCGACTATGGCTACACCTTC.

This clonotype showed up just a few times. The chain couples TRBV20-1 to TRBJ1-2; 8 bases map to TRBD1. V lost 3 bases to trimming and J lost 6 bases; unmatched junction nucleotides: 18. The CDR3 spans 17 residues. Germline CDR1 reads DFQATT; CDR2 reads SNEGSKA (reference sequence). CDR3 in DNA: TGCAGTGCTAGTTTTGGGCGACGGACAGGGAGTTCGGATGGCTACACCTTC. Its translation is CSASFGRRTGSSDGYTF.

This sequence joins TRBV12-3 or TRBV12-4 and TRBJ2-1; 10 positions match TRBD2. The CDR3 sequence is 16 residues long. The V and J ends lost 8 bases and 7 bases, in that order; junction bases with no gene match: 14. This CDR3 is CASQRSSGGVKNEQFF. CDR3 DNA sequence: TGTGCCAGCCAAAGAAGCAGCGGGGGGGTAAAGAATGAGCAGTTCTTC.

This clonotype has at least ten counts. The V gene is TRBV5-1, the J gene TRBJ2-6; D remains ambiguous. The CDR3 contains 14 residues. The ends were cut back, 3 bases at V and 0 bases at J, with 4 bases in the middle. Looked up from germline, CDR1 is SGHRS and CDR2 is YFSETQ. The CDR3 reads CASSSVSGANVLTF. The DNA of the CDR3 is TGCGCCAGCAGCTCTGTCTCTGGGGCCAACGTCCTGACTTTC. Supplemented by reference TRBV5-1 and TRBJ2-6, the full variable domain reads KAGVTQTPRYLIKTRGQQVTLSCSPISGHRSVSWYQQTPGQGLQFLFEYFSETQRNKGNFPGRFSGRQFSNSRSEMNVSTLELGDSALYLCASSSVSGANVLTFGAGSRLTVL.

V usage is TRBV7-2 and J usage is TRBJ2-7; 10 bases line up with TRBD1. This CDR3 has 14 residues. Germline assignment: CDR1 SGHTA and CDR2 FQGNSA. J gave up 2 bases and V 5 bases, and 3 bases lay outside the gene matches. The CDR3 DNA follows: TGTGCCAGCAGCCGGACAGGGGGTGCCTACGAGCAGTACTTC. Its protein product is CASSRTGGAYEQYF.

This clonotype was seen repeatedly, ten times or more. The V and J genes are TRBV12-3 or TRBV12-4 and TRBJ1-1, with 10 nucleotides matching TRBD1. The CDR3 is 18 amino acids. The V gene end was trimmed by 5 bases and the J gene end by 0 bases; junction bases not matched to a gene: 12. CDR3 sequence reads: CASSPEPRDRGMNTEAFF. The DNA for the CDR3 is TGTGCCAGCAGTCCAGAGCCACGGGACAGGGGAATGAACACTGAAGCTTTCTTT.

This clonotype appeared many times. The J gene is TRBJ1-6, the V gene TRBV5-6; 10 positions match TRBD1. CDR1 is SGHDT and CDR2 is YYEEEE in the germline V gene. The V gene end was trimmed by 4 bases and the J gene end by 7 bases; junction bases not matched to a gene: 5. There are 15 residues in the CDR3. CDR3 in amino acids: CASSGRTGGNSPLHF. CDR3 coding DNA: TGTGCCAGCAGCGGCAGGACAGGGGGGAATTCACCCCTCCACTTT.

This clonotype appeared many times. V gene TRBV5-1 combines with J gene TRBJ1-6; 10 bases line up with TRBD1. The trim removed 5 bases at V and 5 bases at J, leaving 7 bases unmatched. CDR3 length equals 16 residues. The germline CDR1 and CDR2 sequences are SGHRS and YFSETQ. CDR3 residues: CASRGQGWFDNSPLHF. For the CDR3, the DNA is TGCGCCAGCAGGGGACAGGGGTGGTTTGATAATTCACCCCTCCACTTT.

This clonotype occurred many times. This chain uses TRBV5-1 with TRBJ2-2; TRBD2 matches 7 bases. CDR1 is SGHRS and CDR2 is YFSETQ in the germline V gene. There are 15 residues in the CDR3. V gave up 0 bases and J gave up 6 bases; unmatched junction bases: 5. CDR3 in DNA: TGCGCCAGCAGCTTGGCCCTAGCGGATCCCGGGGAGCTGTTTTTT. This sequence encodes CASSLALADPGELFF.

The table lists this clonotype with a few counts. The chain employs TRBV7-9 and TRBJ2-6, with D maybe TRBD2 (5 bases). Germline V CDR1 and CDR2: SEHNR, FQNEAQ (reference sequence). The CDR3 loop spans 16 amino acids. V was pared by 5 bases and J by 2 bases, with 13 bases between. The CDR3: CASSKAGLAGANVLTF. CDR3 sequence (DNA): TGTGCCAGCAGCAAGGCGGGTTTGGCTGGGGCCAACGTCCTGACTTTC. The whole variable domain, filled in from reference TRBV7-9 and TRBJ2-6, reads DTGVSQNPRHKITKRGQNVTFRCDPISEHNRLYWYRQTLGQGPEFLTYFQNEAQLEKSRLLSDRFSAERPKGSFSTLEIQRTEQGDSAMYLCASSKAGLAGANVLTFGAGSRLTVL.